The following is a T cell receptor (beta chain) sequence with its context. Other DNA sequences in this specimen translate into the identical CDR3. TCRdb's copy holds only in-frame clones and misses some; the assay was immunoSEQ multiplex PCR. The repertoire holds 200,000 to 300,000 clones, with 65% to 85% as singletons. The entry originates in a study of Tregs in tolerant kidney transplant recipients. In germline, CDR1 is KGHSH, CDR2 LQKENI. The CDR3 runs 15 residues. The J segment lost 3 bases and the V segment lost 3 bases, leaving 4 bases of the junction unmatched. This TCR derives from a human donor in good health. Input material: CD4+ T cells from blood. The chain has TRBV18 and TRBJ1-4, with TRBD1 matching 7 bases. This chain's CDR3 is CASSPPGQPNEKLFF. CDR3 DNA sequence: TGTGCCAGCTCACCCCCGGGACAGCCTAATGAAAAACTGTTTTTT.